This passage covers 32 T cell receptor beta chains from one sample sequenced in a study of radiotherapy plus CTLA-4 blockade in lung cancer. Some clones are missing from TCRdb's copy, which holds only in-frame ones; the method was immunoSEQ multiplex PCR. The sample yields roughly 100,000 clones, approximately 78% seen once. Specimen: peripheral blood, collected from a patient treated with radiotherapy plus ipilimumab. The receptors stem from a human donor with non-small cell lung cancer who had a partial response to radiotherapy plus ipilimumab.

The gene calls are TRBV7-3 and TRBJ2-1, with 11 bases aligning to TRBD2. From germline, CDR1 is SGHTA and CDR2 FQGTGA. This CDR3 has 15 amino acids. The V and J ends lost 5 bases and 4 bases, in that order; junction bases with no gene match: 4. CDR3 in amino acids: CASSHSGREYNEQFF. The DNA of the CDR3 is TGTGCCAGCAGCCATAGCGGGAGGGAATACAATGAGCAGTTCTTC.

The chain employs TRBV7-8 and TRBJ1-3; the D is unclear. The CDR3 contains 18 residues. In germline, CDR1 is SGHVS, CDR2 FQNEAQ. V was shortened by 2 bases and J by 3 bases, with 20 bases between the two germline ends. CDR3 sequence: CASSLSRLAGSSGNTIYF. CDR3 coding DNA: TGTGCCAGCAGCTTATCCCGGCTTGCAGGATCGAGTGGAAACACCATATATTTT.

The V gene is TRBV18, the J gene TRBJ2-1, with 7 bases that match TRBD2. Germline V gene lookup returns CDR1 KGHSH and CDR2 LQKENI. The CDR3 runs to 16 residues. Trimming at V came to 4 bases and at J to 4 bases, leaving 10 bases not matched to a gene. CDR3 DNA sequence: TGTGCCAGCTCACTGACCGGACTAGAACTTTACAATGAGCAGTTCTTC. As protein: CASSLTGLELYNEQFF.

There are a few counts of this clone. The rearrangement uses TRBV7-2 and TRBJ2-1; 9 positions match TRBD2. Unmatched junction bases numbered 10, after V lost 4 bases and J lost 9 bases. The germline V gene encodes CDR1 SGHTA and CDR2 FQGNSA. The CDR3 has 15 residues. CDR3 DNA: TGTGCCAGCAGCTCCTCGCGGACTAGCGCCCGTGAGCAGTTCTTC. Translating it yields CASSSSRTSAREQFF.

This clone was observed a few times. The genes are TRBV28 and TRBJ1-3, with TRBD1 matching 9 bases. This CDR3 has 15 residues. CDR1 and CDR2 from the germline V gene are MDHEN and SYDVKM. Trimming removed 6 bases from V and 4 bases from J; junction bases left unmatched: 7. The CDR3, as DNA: TGTGCCAGCAGCCAGACAGGGGGATCAGGAAACACCATATATTTT. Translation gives CASSQTGGSGNTIYF.

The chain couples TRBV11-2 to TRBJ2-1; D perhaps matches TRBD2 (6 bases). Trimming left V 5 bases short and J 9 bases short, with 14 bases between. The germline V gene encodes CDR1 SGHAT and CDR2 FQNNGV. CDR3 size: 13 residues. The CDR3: CASSPFSEGEQFF. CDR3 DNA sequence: TGTGCCAGCAGCCCCTTCTCGGAGGGTGAGCAGTTCTTC.

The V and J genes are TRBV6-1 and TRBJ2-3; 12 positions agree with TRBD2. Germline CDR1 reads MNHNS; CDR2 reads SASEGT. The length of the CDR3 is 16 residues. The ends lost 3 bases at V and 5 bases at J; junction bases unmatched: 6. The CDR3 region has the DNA TGTGCCAGCAGTGATAGACTAGCGGGAGTGAAAGATACGCAGTATTTT. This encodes CASSDRLAGVKDTQYF.

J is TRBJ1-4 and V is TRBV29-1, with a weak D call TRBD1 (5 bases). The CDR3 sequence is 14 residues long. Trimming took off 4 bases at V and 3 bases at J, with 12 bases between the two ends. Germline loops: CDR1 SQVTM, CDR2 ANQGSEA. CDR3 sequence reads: CSVGPAGANEKLFF. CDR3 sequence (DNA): TGCAGCGTTGGTCCGGCGGGGGCTAATGAAAAACTGTTTTTT.

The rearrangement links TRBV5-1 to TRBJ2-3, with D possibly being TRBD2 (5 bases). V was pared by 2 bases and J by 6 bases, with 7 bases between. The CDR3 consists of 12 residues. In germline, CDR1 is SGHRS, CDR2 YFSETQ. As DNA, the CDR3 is TGCGCCAGCAGCTTACTAGAGGATACGCAGTATTTT. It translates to CASSLLEDTQYF.

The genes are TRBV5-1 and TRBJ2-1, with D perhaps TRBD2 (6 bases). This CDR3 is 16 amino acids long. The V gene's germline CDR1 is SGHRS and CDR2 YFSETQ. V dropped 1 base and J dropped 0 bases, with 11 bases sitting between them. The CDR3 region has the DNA TGCGCCAGCAGCTTGTCGGGGGATAGCTCCTACAATGAGCAGTTCTTC. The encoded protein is CASSLSGDSSYNEQFF.

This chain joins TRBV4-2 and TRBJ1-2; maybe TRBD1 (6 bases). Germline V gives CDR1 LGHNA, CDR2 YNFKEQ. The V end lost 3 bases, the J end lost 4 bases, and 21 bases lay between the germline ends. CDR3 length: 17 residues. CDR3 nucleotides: TGTGCCAGCAGCCAGGCCGGTTCGGAAGGGGGTAGCTATGGCTACACCTTC. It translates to CASSQAGSEGGSYGYTF.

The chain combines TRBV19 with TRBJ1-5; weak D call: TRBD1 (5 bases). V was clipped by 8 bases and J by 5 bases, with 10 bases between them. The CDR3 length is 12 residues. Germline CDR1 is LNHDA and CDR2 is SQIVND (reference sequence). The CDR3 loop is CASQGADQPQHF. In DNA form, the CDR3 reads TGTGCCAGTCAAGGGGCCGATCAGCCCCAGCATTTT. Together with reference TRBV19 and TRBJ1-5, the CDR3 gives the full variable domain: DGGITQSPKYLFRKEGQNVTLSCEQNLNHDAMYWYRQDPGQGLRLIYYSQIVNDFQKGDIAEGYSVSREKKESFPLTVTSAQKNPTAFYLCASQGADQPQHFGDGTRLSIL.

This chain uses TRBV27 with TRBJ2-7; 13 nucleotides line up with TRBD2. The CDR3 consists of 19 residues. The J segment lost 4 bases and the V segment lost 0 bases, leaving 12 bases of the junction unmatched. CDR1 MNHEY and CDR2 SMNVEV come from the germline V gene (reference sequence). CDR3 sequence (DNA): TGTGCCAGCAGTTTATCCGCGCTCCCGGGACTAGCGGGGTTTTACGAGCAGTACTTC. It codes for CASSLSALPGLAGFYEQYF.

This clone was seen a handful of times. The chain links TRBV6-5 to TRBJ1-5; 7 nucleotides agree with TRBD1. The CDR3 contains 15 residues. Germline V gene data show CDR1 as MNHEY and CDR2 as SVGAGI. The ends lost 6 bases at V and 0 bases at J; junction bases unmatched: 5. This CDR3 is CASREGQISNQPQHF. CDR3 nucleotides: TGTGCCAGCAGGGAGGGACAGATTAGCAATCAGCCCCAGCATTTT.

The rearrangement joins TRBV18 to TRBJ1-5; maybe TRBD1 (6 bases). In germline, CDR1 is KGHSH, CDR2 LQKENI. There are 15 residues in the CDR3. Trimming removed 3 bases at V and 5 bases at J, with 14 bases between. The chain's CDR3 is CASSPRGDHHQPQHF. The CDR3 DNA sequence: TGTGCCAGCTCACCCAGGGGAGACCATCATCAGCCCCAGCATTTT.

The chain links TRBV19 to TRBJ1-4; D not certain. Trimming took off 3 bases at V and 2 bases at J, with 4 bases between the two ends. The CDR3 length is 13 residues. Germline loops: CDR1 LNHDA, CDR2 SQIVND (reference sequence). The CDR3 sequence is CASSMGTNEKLFF. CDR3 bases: TGTGCCAGTAGTATGGGCACTAATGAAAAACTGTTTTTT.

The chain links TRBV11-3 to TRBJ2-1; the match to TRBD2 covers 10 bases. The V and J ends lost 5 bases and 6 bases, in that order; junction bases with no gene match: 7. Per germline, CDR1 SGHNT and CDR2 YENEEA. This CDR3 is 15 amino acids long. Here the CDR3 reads CASSQSGRALNEQFF. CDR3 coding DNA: TGTGCCAGCAGCCAAAGCGGGAGGGCCCTCAATGAGCAGTTCTTC.

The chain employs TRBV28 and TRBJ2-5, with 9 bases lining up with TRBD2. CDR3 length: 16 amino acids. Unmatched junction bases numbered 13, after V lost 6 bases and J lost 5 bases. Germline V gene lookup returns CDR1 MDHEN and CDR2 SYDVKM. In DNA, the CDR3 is TGTGCCAGCAGACCCACGTTAGCGGGAGATAGGGAGACCCAGTACTTC. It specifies CASRPTLAGDRETQYF. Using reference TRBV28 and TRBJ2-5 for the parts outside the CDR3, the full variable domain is DVKVTQSSRYLVKRTGEKVFLECVQDMDHENMFWYRQDPGLGLRLIYFSYDVKMKEKGDIPEGYSVSREKKERFSLILESASTNQTSMYLCASRPTLAGDRETQYFGPGTRLLVL.

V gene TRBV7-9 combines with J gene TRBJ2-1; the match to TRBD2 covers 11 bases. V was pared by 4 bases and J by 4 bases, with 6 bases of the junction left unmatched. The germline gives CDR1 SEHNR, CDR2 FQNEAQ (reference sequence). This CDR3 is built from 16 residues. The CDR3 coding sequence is TGTGCCAGCAGCTGGAAAGGGACTAGCGGATACAATGAGCAGTTCTTC. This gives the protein CASSWKGTSGYNEQFF.

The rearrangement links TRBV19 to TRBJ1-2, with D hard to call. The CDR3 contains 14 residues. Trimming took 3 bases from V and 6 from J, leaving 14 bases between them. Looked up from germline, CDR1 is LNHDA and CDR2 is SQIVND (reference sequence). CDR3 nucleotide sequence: TGTGCCAGTAGTATGAGCGGCCGGTTGGATGGCTACACCTTC. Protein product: CASSMSGRLDGYTF.

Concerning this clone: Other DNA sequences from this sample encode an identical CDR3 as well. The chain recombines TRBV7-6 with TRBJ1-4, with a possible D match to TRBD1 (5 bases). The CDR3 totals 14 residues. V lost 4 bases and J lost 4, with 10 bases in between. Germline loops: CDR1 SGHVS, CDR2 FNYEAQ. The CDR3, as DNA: TGTGCCAGCAGCTCCCAGGGTCGTAATGAAAAACTGTTTTTT. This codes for CASSSQGRNEKLFF.

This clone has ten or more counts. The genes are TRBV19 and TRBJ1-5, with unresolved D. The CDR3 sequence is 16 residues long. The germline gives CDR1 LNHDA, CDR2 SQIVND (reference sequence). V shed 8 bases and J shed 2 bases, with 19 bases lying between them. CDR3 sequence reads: CASHSPEGGGNQPQHF. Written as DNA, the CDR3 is TGTGCCAGTCATTCACCGGAGGGCGGAGGCAATCAGCCCCAGCATTTT.

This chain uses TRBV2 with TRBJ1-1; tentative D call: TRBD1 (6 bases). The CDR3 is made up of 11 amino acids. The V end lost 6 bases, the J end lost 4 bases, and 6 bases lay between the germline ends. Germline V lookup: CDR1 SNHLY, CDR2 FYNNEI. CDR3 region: CASSRGTEAFF. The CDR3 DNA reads TGTGCCAGCAGCAGGGGCACTGAAGCTTTCTTT.

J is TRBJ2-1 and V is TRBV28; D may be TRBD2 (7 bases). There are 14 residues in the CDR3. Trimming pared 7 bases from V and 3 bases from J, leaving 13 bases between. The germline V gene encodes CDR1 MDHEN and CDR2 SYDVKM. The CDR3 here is CASTEGGNYNEQFF. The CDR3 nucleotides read TGTGCCAGCACTGAGGGGGGGAACTACAATGAGCAGTTCTTC. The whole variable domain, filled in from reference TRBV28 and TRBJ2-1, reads DVKVTQSSRYLVKRTGEKVFLECVQDMDHENMFWYRQDPGLGLRLIYFSYDVKMKEKGDIPEGYSVSREKKERFSLILESASTNQTSMYLCASTEGGNYNEQFFGPGTRLTVL.

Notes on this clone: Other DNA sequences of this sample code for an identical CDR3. The chain's CDR3 is CASSMDRGAYSGNTIYF. The CDR3 nucleotides read TGTGCCAGTAGTATGGACAGGGGAGCTTACTCTGGAAACACCATATATTTT. The genes are TRBV19 and TRBJ1-3; 9 bases align to TRBD1. The CDR3 is 17 residues long. After removal of 3 bases from V and 0 bases from J, the junction contained 6 bases not matched to a gene. Germline CDR1 and CDR2: LNHDA and SQIVND (reference sequence).

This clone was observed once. For the CDR3, the DNA is TGTGCCAGCAGTCCGGATCCGGGACACGTCCCGCTCTATGGCTACACCTTC. Residues: CASSPDPGHVPLYGYTF. The chain has TRBV28 and TRBJ1-2, with D perhaps matching TRBD1 (6 bases). The V end was cut by 5 bases, the J end by 4 bases, with 23 bases between. The V gene's germline CDR1 is MDHEN and CDR2 SYDVKM. CDR3 length: 17 residues.

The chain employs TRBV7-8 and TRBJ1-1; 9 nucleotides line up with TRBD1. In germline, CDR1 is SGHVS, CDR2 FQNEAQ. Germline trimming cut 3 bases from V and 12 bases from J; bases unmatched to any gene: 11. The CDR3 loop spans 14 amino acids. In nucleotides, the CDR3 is TGTGCCAGCAGCTTGGGGACAGGGTTTTCTACACCTTTCTTT. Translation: CASSLGTGFSTPFF.

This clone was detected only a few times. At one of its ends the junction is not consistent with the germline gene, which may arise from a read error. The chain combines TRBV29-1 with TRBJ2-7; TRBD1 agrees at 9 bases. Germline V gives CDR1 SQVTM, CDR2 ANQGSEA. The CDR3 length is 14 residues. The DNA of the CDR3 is TGCAGCGCCGCCACGGGACAGGGCTCCCACGAGCAGTACTTC. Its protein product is CSAATGQGSHEQYF.

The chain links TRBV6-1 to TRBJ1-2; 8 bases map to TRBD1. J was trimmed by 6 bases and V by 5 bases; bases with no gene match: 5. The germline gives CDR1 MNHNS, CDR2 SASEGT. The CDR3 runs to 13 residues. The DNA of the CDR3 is TGTGCCAGCAGTAACAGGACAGGGAATGGCTACACCTTC. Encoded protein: CASSNRTGNGYTF.

The CDR3 reads CAWSAFEGGEQYF. The CDR3 DNA reads as TGTGCCTGGAGTGCTTTCGAGGGTGGGGAGCAGTACTTC. The rearrangement uses TRBV30 and TRBJ2-7, with TRBD2 as a possible D gene (5 bases). Between the trimmed V and J ends, which lost 1 base and 7 bases, there was a span of 14 bases. Per the germline V gene, CDR1 is GTSNPN and CDR2 is SVGIG (reference sequence). The CDR3 totals 13 residues.

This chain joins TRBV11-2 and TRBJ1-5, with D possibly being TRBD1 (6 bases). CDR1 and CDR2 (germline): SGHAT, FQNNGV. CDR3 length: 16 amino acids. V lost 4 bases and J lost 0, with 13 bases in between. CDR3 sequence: CASSSRQVHSNQPQHF. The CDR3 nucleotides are TGTGCCAGCAGCTCCAGACAGGTCCATAGCAATCAGCCCCAGCATTTT.

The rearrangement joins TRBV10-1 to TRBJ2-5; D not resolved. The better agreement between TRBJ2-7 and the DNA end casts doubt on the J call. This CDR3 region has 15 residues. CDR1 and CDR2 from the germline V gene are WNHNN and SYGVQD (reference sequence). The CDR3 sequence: CASSESTTPGDEQYF. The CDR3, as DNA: TGCGCCAGCAGTGAGTCTACAACGCCGGGTGACGAGCAGTACTTC.